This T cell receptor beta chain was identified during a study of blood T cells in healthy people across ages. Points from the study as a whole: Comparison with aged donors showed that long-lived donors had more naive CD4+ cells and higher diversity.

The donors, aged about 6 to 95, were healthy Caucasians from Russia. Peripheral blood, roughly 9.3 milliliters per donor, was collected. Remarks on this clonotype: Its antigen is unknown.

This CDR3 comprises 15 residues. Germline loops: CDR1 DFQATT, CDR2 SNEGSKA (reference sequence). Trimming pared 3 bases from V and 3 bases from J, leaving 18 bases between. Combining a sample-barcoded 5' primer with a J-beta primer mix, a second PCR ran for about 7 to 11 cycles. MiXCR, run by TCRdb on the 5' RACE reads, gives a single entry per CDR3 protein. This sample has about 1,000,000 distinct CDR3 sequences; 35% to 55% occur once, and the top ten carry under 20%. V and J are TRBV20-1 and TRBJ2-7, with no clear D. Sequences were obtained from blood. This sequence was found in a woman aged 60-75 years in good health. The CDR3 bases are TGCAGTGCTAGCAGGAGCGCAACCCCCTACTACGAGCAGTACTTC. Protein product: CSASRSATPYYEQYF.